These 3 T cell receptor beta chains were all obtained from the same sample, sequenced in a study of blood T cell repertoires in COVID-19. The method was immunoSEQ multiplex PCR; TCRdb's version includes in-frame clones alone and lacks a portion of them. The sample contains about 110,000 clones, approximately 90% of which appear only once. The sequencing input was peripheral blood. The receptor source for this set is a woman aged 70-85 years who had recovered from COVID-19.

The chain couples TRBV6-1 to TRBJ2-7; 9 nucleotides line up with TRBD2. The CDR3 consists of 15 residues. J gave up 2 bases and V 1 base, and 3 bases lay outside the gene matches. In germline, CDR1 is MNHNS, CDR2 SASEGT. This CDR3 is CASSEGLAGTYEQYF. The CDR3 coding sequence is TGTGCCAGCAGTGAAGGGCTAGCGGGGACCTACGAGCAGTACTTC.

The genes are TRBV5-6 and TRBJ1-1; D not resolved. V was clipped by 0 bases and J by 5 bases, with 11 bases between them. The CDR3 is 14 amino acids. CDR1 and CDR2 from the germline V gene are SGHDT and YYEEEE. CDR3 sequence: CASSLGSAGTEAFF. DNA for the CDR3: TGTGCCAGCAGCTTGGGCAGCGCGGGGACTGAAGCTTTCTTT.

The chain links TRBV6-7 to TRBJ2-7; possible D gene TRBD1, 5 bases. TRBV6-7 is identified as an open reading frame with a role that is uncertain. This CDR3 is built from 16 residues. With 2 bases removed from V and 2 bases from J, the gap between germline ends came to 16 bases. CDR3: CASSYPQDPHPYEQYF. In nucleotides, the CDR3 is TGTGCCAGCAGTTACCCACAGGATCCGCATCCCTACGAGCAGTACTTC.